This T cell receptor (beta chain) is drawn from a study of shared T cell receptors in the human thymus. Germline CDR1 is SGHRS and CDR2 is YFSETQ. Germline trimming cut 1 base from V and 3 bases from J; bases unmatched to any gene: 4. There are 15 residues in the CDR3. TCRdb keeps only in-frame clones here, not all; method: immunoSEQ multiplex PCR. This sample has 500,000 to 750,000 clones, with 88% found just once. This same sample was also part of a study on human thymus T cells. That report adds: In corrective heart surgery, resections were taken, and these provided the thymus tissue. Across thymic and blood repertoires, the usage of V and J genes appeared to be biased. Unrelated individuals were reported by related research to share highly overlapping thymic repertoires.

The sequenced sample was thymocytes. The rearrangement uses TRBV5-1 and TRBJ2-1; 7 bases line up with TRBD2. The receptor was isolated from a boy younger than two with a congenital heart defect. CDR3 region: CASSLSPSGYNEQFF. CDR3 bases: TGCGCCAGCAGCTTGTCTCCTAGCGGCTACAATGAGCAGTTCTTC.